This entry lists 2 T cell receptor beta chains sequenced from one sample in a study of T cell repertoires in cytomegalovirus infection. These receptors lack a known antigen. A single record per CDR3 protein comes from TCRdb applying MiXCR to the reads. The repertoire holds 45,000 to 55,000 distinct CDR3 sequences, 20% to 25% seen once, with 85% to 90% in the top ten. The material was CD8+ T cells from cultured PBMCs, obtained from culture after CMV antigen stimulation. Receptors originate from a human donor in good health (CMV status not recorded). Some clones in this sample may be carry-over from other donors' samples.

This chain joins TRBV7-2 and TRBJ2-7; D remains ambiguous. This CDR3 contains 12 residues. Germline CDR1 reads SGHTA; CDR2 reads FQGNSA. Deletions cut 1 base from V and 6 bases from J, with 7 bases between. The CDR3 nucleotides read TGTGCCAGCAGCTTAGTAATCGGCGAGCAGTACTTC. Protein product: CASSLVIGEQYF. Drawing the rest from reference TRBV7-2 and TRBJ2-7, the complete variable domain is GAGVSQSPSNKVTEKGKDVELRCDPISGHTALYWYRQSLGQGLEFLIYFQGNSAPDKSGLPSDRFSAERTGGSVSTLTIQRTQQEDSAVYLCASSLVIGEQYFGPGTRLTVT.

A few counts support this clonotype. This chain joins TRBV7-2 and TRBJ1-2; 10 bases line up with TRBD1. The CDR3 sequence is 15 residues long. The junction had 8 bases not matched to a gene; V was cut back by 8 bases and J by 2 bases. CDR1 and CDR2 (germline): SGHTA, FQGNSA. The CDR3 region is CASAEGTGENYGYTF. CDR3 nucleotides: TGTGCCAGCGCAGAGGGGACAGGGGAAAACTATGGCTACACCTTC.